This is a list of T cell receptor beta chains from one sample in a study of beta chain features in type 1 diabetes. Some clones are missing from TCRdb's copy, which holds only in-frame ones; the method was immunoSEQ multiplex PCR. The table lists 200,000 to 300,000 clones, 11% of them singletons. The material sequenced was naive CD4+ T cells from blood. The receptor set was obtained from a man aged 25 to 45 with type 1 diabetes. Each CDR3 is given with its conserved first and last residue. A D gene is named only where the DNA matches it firmly. Only some rows state a clone size, as once, few, many or a class for expanded clones.

j_call: TRBJ2-1; clone_size: few; d_call: .; v_call: TRBV4-3; cdr3_aa: CASSQDFETRSYNEQFF; cdr3_nt: TGCGCCAGCAGCCAAGATTTTGAGACTCGCTCCTACAATGAGCAGTTCTTC
j_call: TRBJ1-1; clone_size: few; d_call: .; v_call: TRBV2; cdr3_aa: CASSSDSGAEAFF; cdr3_nt: TGTGCCAGCAGTTCTGACAGCGGGGCTGAAGCTTTCTTT
j_call: TRBJ2-1; clone_size: .; d_call: .; v_call: TRBV4-2; cdr3_aa: CASINDASPYNEQFF; cdr3_nt: TGTGCCAGCATCAACGATGCGTCCCCTTACAATGAGCAGTTCTTC
j_call: TRBJ2-5; clone_size: .; d_call: .; v_call: TRBV6-1; cdr3_aa: CASSVTVSTQETQYF; cdr3_nt: TGTGCCAGCAGTGTAACAGTTTCTACCCAAGAGACCCAGTACTTC
j_call: TRBJ2-7; clone_size: .; d_call: TRBD1; v_call: TRBV5-1; cdr3_aa: CASRTGTGSYEQYF; cdr3_nt: TGCGCCAGCAGGACCGGGACAGGGTCCTACGAGCAGTACTTC
j_call: TRBJ1-1; clone_size: few; d_call: TRBD1; v_call: TRBV2; cdr3_aa: CASSGDREAFF; cdr3_nt: TGTGCCAGCAGCGGGGACAGGGAAGCTTTCTTT
j_call: TRBJ2-1; clone_size: .; d_call: TRBD2; v_call: TRBV30; cdr3_aa: CAWSPSGASYNEQFF; cdr3_nt: TGTGCCTGGAGTCCAAGCGGGGCCTCCTACAATGAGCAGTTCTTC
j_call: TRBJ2-2; clone_size: few; d_call: .; v_call: TRBV7-9; cdr3_aa: CASSLASRGDNTGELFF; cdr3_nt: TGTGCCAGCAGCTTAGCATCCCGGGGTGATAACACCGGGGAGCTGTTTTTT
j_call: TRBJ2-5; clone_size: few; d_call: TRBD1; v_call: TRBV19; cdr3_aa: CASRTGAFGETQYF; cdr3_nt: TGTGCCTCCAGGACAGGGGCCTTTGGTGAGACCCAGTACTTC
j_call: TRBJ2-4; clone_size: .; d_call: .; v_call: TRBV9; cdr3_aa: CASSNTGKRFAKNIQYF; cdr3_nt: TGTGCCAGCAGCAATACAGGGAAACGGTTCGCCAAAAACATTCAGTACTTC
j_call: TRBJ1-1; clone_size: .; d_call: TRBD1; v_call: TRBV28; cdr3_aa: CASSSGQGATEAFF; cdr3_nt: TGTGCCAGCAGTTCGGGACAGGGTGCCACTGAAGCTTTCTTT
j_call: TRBJ2-3; clone_size: few; d_call: .; v_call: TRBV7-2; cdr3_aa: CASSLGFGQGGTDTQYF; cdr3_nt: TGTGCCAGCAGCTTAGGTTTCGGGCAGGGGGGTACAGATACGCAGTATTTT
j_call: TRBJ2-3; clone_size: .; d_call: .; v_call: TRBV30; cdr3_aa: CAWVTGNSGHTQYF; cdr3_nt: TGTGCCTGGGTGACAGGGAATAGCGGCCATACGCAGTATTTT
j_call: TRBJ2-5; clone_size: .; d_call: .; v_call: TRBV18; cdr3_aa: CASSPRQNQETQYF; cdr3_nt: TGTGCCAGCTCACCACGACAGAACCAAGAGACCCAGTACTTC
j_call: TRBJ2-1; clone_size: .; d_call: .; v_call: TRBV12-5; cdr3_aa: CASGNTGTPSSYNEQFF; cdr3_nt: TGTGCTAGTGGTAACACCGGGACACCTAGCTCCTACAATGAGCAGTTCTTC
j_call: TRBJ2-7; clone_size: .; d_call: .; v_call: TRBV7-9; cdr3_aa: CASSFSQGIYEQYF; cdr3_nt: TGTGCCAGCAGCTTTTCTCAGGGGATATACGAGCAGTACTTC
j_call: TRBJ2-1; clone_size: few; d_call: .; v_call: TRBV9; cdr3_aa: CASSTGDTGGLFF; cdr3_nt: TGTGCCAGCAGCACCGGGGACACCGGTGGGCTGTTCTTC
j_call: TRBJ2-7; clone_size: .; d_call: .; v_call: TRBV7-2; cdr3_aa: CASSPREVVYEQYF; cdr3_nt: TGTGCCAGCAGCCCGAGAGAGGTCGTTTACGAGCAGTACTTC
j_call: TRBJ2-1; clone_size: .; d_call: .; v_call: TRBV9; cdr3_aa: CASSVGSMARYNEQFF; cdr3_nt: TGTGCCAGCAGCGTAGGATCAATGGCTAGATACAATGAGCAGTTCTTC
j_call: TRBJ2-3; clone_size: .; d_call: .; v_call: TRBV6-5; cdr3_aa: CASSRVKSTDTQYF; cdr3_nt: TGTGCCAGCAGCAGGGTCAAGAGCACAGATACGCAGTATTTT
j_call: TRBJ1-1; clone_size: few; d_call: TRBD1; v_call: TRBV18; cdr3_aa: CASSPPNRGVAAFF; cdr3_nt: TGTGCCAGCTCACCACCGAACAGGGGTGTGGCGGCTTTCTTT
j_call: TRBJ1-4; clone_size: once; d_call: .; v_call: TRBV7-2; cdr3_aa: CASSSRAWDEKLFF; cdr3_nt: TGTGCCAGCAGCTCCAGGGCGTGGGATGAAAAACTGTTTTTT
j_call: TRBJ1-4; clone_size: .; d_call: .; v_call: TRBV6-5; cdr3_aa: CASSYFGLNEKLFF; cdr3_nt: TGTGCCAGCAGTTACTTCGGTCTTAATGAAAAACTGTTTTTT
j_call: TRBJ1-4; clone_size: few; d_call: .; v_call: TRBV6-5; cdr3_aa: CASSPGAEKLFF; cdr3_nt: TGTGCCAGCAGCCCGGGTGCTGAAAAACTGTTTTTT
j_call: TRBJ2-7; clone_size: few; d_call: TRBD1; v_call: TRBV4-1; cdr3_aa: CASSRQGQGYEQYF; cdr3_nt: TGCGCCAGCAGCCGACAGGGACAGGGCTACGAGCAGTACTTC
j_call: TRBJ1-5; clone_size: few; d_call: .; v_call: TRBV5-1; cdr3_aa: CASSLDLGGAQNPYYSNQPQHF; cdr3_nt: TGCGCCAGCAGCTTGGATTTGGGGGGGGCGCAGAATCCTTATTATAGCAATCAGCCCCAGCATTTT
j_call: TRBJ2-3; clone_size: .; d_call: TRBD1; v_call: TRBV2; cdr3_aa: CASSGPGRGMDTQYF; cdr3_nt: TGTGCCAGCAGTGGTCCGGGCAGGGGGATGGATACGCAGTATTTT
j_call: TRBJ2-1; clone_size: .; d_call: TRBD2; v_call: TRBV18; cdr3_aa: CASSLERGGRNEQFF; cdr3_nt: TGTGCCAGCTCACTTGAGCGGGGGGGCAGGAATGAGCAGTTCTTC
j_call: TRBJ2-2; clone_size: .; d_call: TRBD2; v_call: TRBV11-1; cdr3_aa: CASSRWTSGGYTGELFF; cdr3_nt: TGTGCCAGCAGTCGCTGGACTAGCGGGGGGTACACCGGGGAGCTGTTTTTT
j_call: TRBJ1-2; clone_size: .; d_call: TRBD1; v_call: TRBV9; cdr3_aa: CASSPQTGYGYTF; cdr3_nt: TGTGCCAGCAGCCCACAGACAGGGTACGGCTACACCTTC
j_call: TRBJ2-2; clone_size: .; d_call: .; v_call: TRBV10-3; cdr3_aa: CAISEFRGASTGELFF; cdr3_nt: TGTGCCATCAGTGAGTTCAGGGGGGCAAGCACCGGGGAGCTGTTTTTT
j_call: TRBJ1-1; clone_size: .; d_call: .; v_call: TRBV29-1; cdr3_aa: CSVGAGRVRPDTEAFF; cdr3_nt: TGCAGCGTGGGGGCGGGTCGAGTGCGCCCAGACACTGAAGCTTTCTTT
j_call: TRBJ1-3; clone_size: few; d_call: .; v_call: TRBV7-2; cdr3_aa: CASSLDAGSGNTIYF; cdr3_nt: TGTGCCAGCAGCTTAGATGCGGGCTCCGGAAACACCATATATTTT
j_call: TRBJ2-2; clone_size: .; d_call: .; v_call: TRBV7-9; cdr3_aa: CASSLVQATGELFF; cdr3_nt: TGTGCCAGCAGCTTAGTCCAAGCCACCGGGGAGCTGTTTTTT
j_call: TRBJ1-5; clone_size: few; d_call: TRBD1; v_call: TRBV19; cdr3_aa: CASKGQGGRGSNQPQHF; cdr3_nt: TGTGCCAGTAAGGGACAGGGGGGGAGAGGAAGCAATCAGCCCCAGCATTTT
j_call: TRBJ2-7; clone_size: .; d_call: TRBD1; v_call: TRBV4-1; cdr3_aa: CASSQPGQGRYEQYF; cdr3_nt: TGCGCCAGCAGCCAGCCCGGACAGGGGCGCTACGAGCAGTACTTC
j_call: TRBJ1-4; clone_size: .; d_call: .; v_call: TRBV29-1; cdr3_aa: CSVGGGDEKLFF; cdr3_nt: TGCAGCGTAGGAGGAGGGGATGAAAAACTGTTTTTT
j_call: TRBJ1-2; clone_size: .; d_call: .; v_call: TRBV15; cdr3_aa: CATSAMDSRQNYGYTF; cdr3_nt: TGTGCCACCAGCGCCATGGACAGCCGGCAGAACTATGGCTACACCTTC
j_call: TRBJ1-5; clone_size: few; d_call: TRBD1; v_call: TRBV28; cdr3_aa: CASSDPGQGGWDQPQHF; cdr3_nt: TGTGCCAGCAGCGATCCGGGACAGGGGGGTTGGGACCAGCCCCAGCATTTT
j_call: TRBJ2-7; clone_size: few; d_call: .; v_call: TRBV4-3; cdr3_aa: CASSPVEDEQYF; cdr3_nt: TGCGCCAGCAGCCCCGTCGAGGACGAGCAGTACTTC
j_call: TRBJ2-2; clone_size: few; d_call: TRBD1; v_call: TRBV30; cdr3_aa: CAWDPGQAPYGTGELFF; cdr3_nt: TGTGCCTGGGATCCGGGACAGGCACCTTATGGAACCGGGGAGCTGTTTTTT
j_call: TRBJ2-1; clone_size: .; d_call: TRBD1; v_call: TRBV7-2; cdr3_aa: CASSLEGAGLNEQFF; cdr3_nt: TGTGCCAGCAGCTTAGAGGGGGCCGGCCTCAATGAGCAGTTCTTC
j_call: TRBJ2-7; clone_size: few; d_call: .; v_call: TRBV18; cdr3_aa: CASSPLDEQYF; cdr3_nt: TGTGCCAGCTCACCTCTAGACGAGCAGTACTTC
j_call: TRBJ1-2; clone_size: .; d_call: TRBD1; v_call: TRBV7-2; cdr3_aa: CASSVTGGGSYTF; cdr3_nt: TGTGCCAGCAGCGTGACAGGGGGCGGTAGCTACACCTTC
j_call: TRBJ1-5; clone_size: .; d_call: .; v_call: TRBV19; cdr3_aa: CASSVGHYSNQPQHF; cdr3_nt: TGTGCCAGTAGTGTGGGACACTATAGCAATCAGCCCCAGCATTTT
j_call: TRBJ2-2; clone_size: .; d_call: TRBD1; v_call: TRBV19; cdr3_aa: CASRANRGTGELFF; cdr3_nt: TGTGCCAGCAGAGCTAACAGGGGCACCGGGGAGCTGTTTTTT
j_call: TRBJ1-6; clone_size: few; d_call: .; v_call: TRBV5-1; cdr3_aa: CASSRRDLDSPLHF; cdr3_nt: TGCGCCAGCAGCCGACGGGACTTGGATTCACCCCTCCACTTT
j_call: TRBJ2-3; clone_size: .; d_call: TRBD1; v_call: TRBV7-9; cdr3_aa: CASSVGTGGTDTQYF; cdr3_nt: TGTGCCAGCAGCGTCGGGACAGGGGGTACAGATACGCAGTATTTT
j_call: TRBJ2-7; clone_size: .; d_call: .; v_call: TRBV20-1; cdr3_aa: CSASYSYEQYF; cdr3_nt: TGCAGTGCTTCCTACTCCTACGAGCAGTACTTC
j_call: TRBJ1-4; clone_size: .; d_call: .; v_call: TRBV28; cdr3_aa: CASSRGGAGDEKLFF; cdr3_nt: TGTGCCAGCTCGCGGGGGGGCGCCGGGGATGAAAAACTGTTTTTT
j_call: TRBJ2-5; clone_size: few; d_call: TRBD1; v_call: TRBV7-9; cdr3_aa: CASSRTGFRETQYF; cdr3_nt: TGTGCCAGCAGCCGGACAGGGTTTAGGGAGACCCAGTACTTC
j_call: TRBJ2-7; clone_size: few; d_call: .; v_call: TRBV18; cdr3_aa: CASSPAPVSSYEQYF; cdr3_nt: TGTGCCAGCTCACCAGCCCCGGTGAGCTCCTACGAGCAGTACTTC
j_call: TRBJ2-2; clone_size: few; d_call: TRBD1; v_call: TRBV7-3; cdr3_aa: CASSLGQGITGELFF; cdr3_nt: TGTGCCAGCAGCTTGGGACAGGGAATAACCGGGGAGCTGTTTTTT
j_call: TRBJ1-1; clone_size: .; d_call: .; v_call: TRBV11-2; cdr3_aa: CASSPIIGGNTEAFF; cdr3_nt: TGTGCCAGCAGCCCGATCATAGGGGGAAACACTGAAGCTTTCTTT